This record looks at one TCR beta chain sequence and its context. Antigen: not known. The assay was immunoSEQ multiplex PCR, and TCRdb's table has in-frame clones only and misses some. The sample yields about 360,000 clones, about nine tenths seen once. The CDR3 contains 15 residues. Unmatched junction bases numbered 9, after V lost 2 bases and J lost 6 bases. Per germline, CDR1 MDHEN and CDR2 SYDVKM. The data derive from a study of cytomegalovirus exposure and HLA in healthy donors. The wider study: The same platform was used for the 110 or so validation repertoires and the approximately 670 first-cohort repertoires, a later analysis reported.

General observations from the study: Published work reported that the classifier diagnosed cytomegalovirus status with high specificity and sensitivity. It was found in a later analysis that first-cohort TCR clusters tended to co-occur in the 90 to 150 validation repertoires.

This chain connects TRBV28 to TRBJ1-2, with TRBD1 identical over 7 bases. The source material was PBMCs. This sequence was found in a woman younger than 35 in good health and CMV-seronegative. The CDR3 reads CASSLPATGNNGYTF. The CDR3 region has the DNA TGTGCCAGCAGTTTACCCGCGACAGGGAACAATGGCTACACCTTC.